The source of this TCR beta chain is a study of blood T cell repertoires in COVID-19. The sample holds one count of this clone. The length of the CDR3 is 16 residues. Losses at the gene ends were 7 bases for V and 4 bases for J; bases not matched to a gene: 15. Germline CDR1 and CDR2: SEHNR and FQNEAQ (reference sequence). Cohort placement rested on clinical history that participants reported themselves. Here immunoSEQ multiplex PCR was the method, and the copy in TCRdb shows in-frame clones only, minus some. Of around 130,000 clones listed, about 88% were seen once; the top ten hold 2.4%. The receptor was derived from a man aged 40-50 years with acute COVID-19. The chain is built from TRBV7-9 and TRBJ2-7, with 8 bases identical to TRBD2. Source material: PBMCs or T cells enriched from blood (not recorded which). The DNA of the CDR3 is TGTGCCAGCACCCTAAATAACGGGGGGGATGGTTACGAGCAGTACTTC. Translated: CASTLNNGGDGYEQYF.